This T cell receptor beta chain appears in the sequencing data of a study of CD8+ T cells in alopecia areata. Study-wide findings and caveats: Throughout tofacitinib, many expanded lesional clones continued to persist in scalp and blood. Higher clonality than in normal scalp was seen in lesional scalp, especially alopecia totalis/universalis. Expanded CD8+ clones among the top 100, and scalp clonality, were significantly decreased by tofacitinib. Association of baseline CD8+ expansion with response is uncertain owing to one nonresponder.

This clone has just a few counts. Its specificity is not known. CDR3 size: 14 residues. Germline lookup yields CDR1 SGHTA and CDR2 FQGTGA. The J segment lost 5 bases and the V segment lost 2 bases, leaving 4 bases of the junction unmatched. Treatment reported: oral pan-JAK inhibitor, 5-10 mg twice daily. After isolation, RNA underwent reverse transcription to generate cDNA as the sequencing template. Here immunoSEQ multiplex PCR was the method, and the copy in TCRdb shows in-frame clones only, minus some. This sample yields roughly 190,000 clones, of which about 65% are seen a single time; approximately 1.2% belongs to the top ten.

The chain carries TRBV7-3 and TRBJ2-7; 9 bases match TRBD2. The TCR sequence derives from a human donor with alopecia areata. The source was CD4+ T cells sorted from blood, collected at week 49, from a patient treated with tofacitinib. The CDR3 protein is CASSLASGAHEQYF. The CDR3 DNA is TGTGCCAGCAGCTTAGCTAGCGGGGCCCACGAGCAGTACTTC.